This is a list of T cell receptor beta chains from one sample in a study of cytomegalovirus exposure and HLA in healthy donors. This table comes from immunoSEQ multiplex PCR, and its TCRdb copy is limited to in-frame clones, with some not included. This table has about 160,000 clones, approximately 81% appearing once. Sequenced sample: PBMCs. The receptor set was obtained from a man between 18 and 35 years old in good health and CMV-seronegative. Both conserved end residues are part of each CDR3. The D gene is left open where the match is weak. Only some rows state a clone size, as once, few, many or a class for expanded clones.

NA TRBJ2-5 NA TRBV9 CASSVGLEKRQKKETQYF TGTGCCAGCAGCGTAGGCCTTGAGAAGAGACAGAAAAAAGAGACCCAGTACTTC
NA TRBJ1-5 TRBD1 TRBV18 CASSPGQAGRQPQHF TGTGCCAGCTCACCTGGACAGGCAGGCAGGCAGCCCCAGCATTTT
NA TRBJ2-7 NA TRBV7-2 CASSLQPSRSAEQYF TGTGCCAGCAGCCTGCAACCTAGCCGTTCGGCCGAGCAGTACTTC
few TRBJ1-6 NA TRBV10-2 CASSESGGGSPLHF TGCGCCAGCAGTGAGTCGGGGGGGGGTTCACCCCTCCACTTT
NA TRBJ2-7 NA TRBV6-1 CASSEEGGGAFYEQYF TGTGCCAGCAGTGAAGAAGGAGGGGGCGCATTCTACGAGCAGTACTTC
NA TRBJ2-5 TRBD2 TRBV2 CASMREETQYF TGTGCCAGCATGCGGGAGGAGACCCAGTACTTC
NA TRBJ2-1 NA TRBV19 CASSPSGAAGGNEQFF TGTGCCAGTAGTCCCTCGGGAGCGGCAGGGGGCAATGAGCAGTTCTTC
NA TRBJ2-7 TRBD2 TRBV30 CAWSVRRGAYEQYF TGTGCCTGGAGTGTACGGCGGGGGGCCTACGAGCAGTACTTC
NA TRBJ2-7 TRBD1 TRBV28 CASSLAGGAYEQYF TGTGCCAGCAGTTTGGCAGGGGGCGCGTACGAGCAGTACTTC
NA TRBJ2-1 NA TRBV27 CANSTRNEQFF TGTGCCAACAGTACACGCAATGAGCAGTTCTTC
NA TRBJ2-6 NA TRBV6-6 CASSSTPGANVLTF TGTGCCAGCAGTTCCACTCCTGGGGCCAACGTCCTGACTTTC
few TRBJ2-5 TRBD2 TRBV6-6 CASSVAGGPFERTQYF TGTGCCAGCAGCGTAGCGGGAGGGCCGTTCGAGCGGACCCAGTACTTC
few TRBJ1-5 NA TRBV7-2 CASSLAKFRVGQPQHF TGTGCCAGCAGCTTAGCGAAGTTCAGGGTCGGCCAGCCCCAGCATTTT
NA TRBJ2-5 TRBD1 TRBV7-2 CASSLGPGQGGQETQYF TGTGCCAGCAGCTTAGGTCCGGGACAGGGGGGTCAAGAGACCCAGTACTTC
NA TRBJ2-7 NA TRBV5-4 CASSLAGGSLYEQYF TGTGCCAGCAGCTTGGCGGGGGGCTCCCTCTACGAGCAGTACTTC
once TRBJ2-7 NA TRBV29-1 CSVARGPKYEQYF TGCAGCGTTGCCCGCGGTCCTAAATACGAGCAGTACTTC
NA TRBJ2-3 TRBD2 TRBV6-5 CASRAGGPDDTQYF TGTGCCAGCAGAGCGGGAGGGCCTGATGATACGCAGTATTTT
NA TRBJ1-2 NA TRBV4-2 CASSQALGGYTF TGTGCCAGCAGCCAAGCCCTCGGTGGCTACACCTTC
few TRBJ2-1 NA TRBV27 CASSLSRGYNEQFF TGTGCCAGCAGTTTATCGAGAGGGTACAATGAGCAGTTCTTC
NA TRBJ2-1 TRBD1 TRBV25-1 CASSGRGRFSSYNEQFF TGTGCCAGCAGTGGCAGGGGGCGATTTAGCTCCTACAATGAGCAGTTCTTC
NA TRBJ1-4 NA TRBV4-1 CASSPPGASTNEKLFF TGCGCCAGCAGTCCTCCGGGAGCTTCAACTAATGAAAAACTGTTTTTT
few TRBJ2-7 TRBD1 TRBV9 CASSVERGREQYF TGTGCCAGCAGCGTAGAAAGGGGGCGCGAGCAGTACTTC